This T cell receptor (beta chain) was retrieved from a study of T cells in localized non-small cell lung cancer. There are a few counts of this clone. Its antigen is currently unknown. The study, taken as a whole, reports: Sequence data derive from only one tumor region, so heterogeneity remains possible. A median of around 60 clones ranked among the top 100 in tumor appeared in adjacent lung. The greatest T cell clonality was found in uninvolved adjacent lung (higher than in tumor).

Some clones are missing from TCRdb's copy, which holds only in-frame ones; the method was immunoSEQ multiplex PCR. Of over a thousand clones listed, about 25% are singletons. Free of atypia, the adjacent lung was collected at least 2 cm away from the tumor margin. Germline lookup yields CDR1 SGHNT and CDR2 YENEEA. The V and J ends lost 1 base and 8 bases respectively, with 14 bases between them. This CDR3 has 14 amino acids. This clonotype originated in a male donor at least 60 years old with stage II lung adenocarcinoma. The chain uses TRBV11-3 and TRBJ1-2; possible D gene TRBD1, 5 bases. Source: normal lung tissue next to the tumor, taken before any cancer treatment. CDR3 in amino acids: CASSLGTGPWGYTF. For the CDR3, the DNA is TGTGCCAGCAGCTTAGGCACAGGACCTTGGGGCTACACCTTC.